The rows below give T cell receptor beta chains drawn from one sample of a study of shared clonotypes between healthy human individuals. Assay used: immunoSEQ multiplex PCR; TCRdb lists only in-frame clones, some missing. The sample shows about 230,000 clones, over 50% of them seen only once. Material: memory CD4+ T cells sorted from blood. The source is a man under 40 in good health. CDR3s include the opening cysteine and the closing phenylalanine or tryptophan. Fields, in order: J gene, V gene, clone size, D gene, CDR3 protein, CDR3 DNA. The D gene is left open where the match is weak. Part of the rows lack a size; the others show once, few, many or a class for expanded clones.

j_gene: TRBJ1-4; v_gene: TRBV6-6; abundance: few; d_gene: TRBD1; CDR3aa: CASSYASGTVEEKLFF; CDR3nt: TGTGCCAGCAGTTACGCCTCCGGGACAGTGGAGGAAAAACTGTTTTTT
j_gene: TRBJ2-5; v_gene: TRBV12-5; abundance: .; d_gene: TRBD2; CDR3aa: CASGLDLAGGLQETQYF; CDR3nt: TGTGCTAGTGGTTTGGACCTAGCGGGAGGGCTTCAAGAGACCCAGTACTTC
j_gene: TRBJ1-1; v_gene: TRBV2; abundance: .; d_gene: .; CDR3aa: CASSEERNTEAFF; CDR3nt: TGTGCCAGCAGTGAAGAAAGAAACACTGAAGCTTTCTTT
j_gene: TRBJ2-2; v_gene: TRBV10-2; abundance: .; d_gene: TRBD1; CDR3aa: CASFDRGPTGELFF; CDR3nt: TGCGCCAGTTTTGACAGGGGGCCTACCGGGGAGCTGTTTTTT
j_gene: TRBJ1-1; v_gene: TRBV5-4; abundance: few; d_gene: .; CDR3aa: CASSLAGGIQAFF; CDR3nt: TGTGCCAGCAGCTTGGCCGGGGGAATACAAGCTTTCTTT
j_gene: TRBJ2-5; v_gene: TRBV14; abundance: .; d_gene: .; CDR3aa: CASSTPLRETQYF; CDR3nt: TGTGCCAGCAGCACGCCCCTGAGGGAGACCCAGTACTTC
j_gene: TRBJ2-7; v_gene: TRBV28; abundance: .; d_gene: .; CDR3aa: CAIGAEQYF; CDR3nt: TGTGCCATAGGGGCCGAGCAGTACTTC
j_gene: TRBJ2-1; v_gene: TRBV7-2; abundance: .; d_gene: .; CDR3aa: CASRRDSKYNEQFF; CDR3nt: TGTGCCAGCAGACGGGACTCCAAGTACAATGAGCAGTTCTTC
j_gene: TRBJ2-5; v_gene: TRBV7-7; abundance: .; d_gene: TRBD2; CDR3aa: CASLTGTSGGGSKETQYF; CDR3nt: TGTGCTAGCCTGACCGGGACTAGCGGAGGGGGGTCGAAAGAGACCCAGTACTTC
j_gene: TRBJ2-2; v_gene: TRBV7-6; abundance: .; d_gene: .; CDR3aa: CASSSARAGELFF; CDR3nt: TGTGCCAGCAGTTCCGCGAGGGCCGGGGAGCTGTTTTTT
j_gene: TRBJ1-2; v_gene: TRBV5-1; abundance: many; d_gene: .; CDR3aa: CASSVLGPEGYTF; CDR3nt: TGCGCCAGCAGCGTACTGGGTCCAGAGGGCTACACCTTC
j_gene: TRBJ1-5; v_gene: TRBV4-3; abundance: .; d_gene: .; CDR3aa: CASSQDGYSNQPQHF; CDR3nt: TGCGCCAGCAGCCAAGACGGTTATAGCAATCAGCCCCAGCATTTT
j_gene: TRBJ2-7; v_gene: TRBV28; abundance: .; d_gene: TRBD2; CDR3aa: CASVPGLAGRSYEQYF; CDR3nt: TGTGCCAGCGTTCCGGGGCTAGCGGGACGCTCCTACGAGCAGTACTTC
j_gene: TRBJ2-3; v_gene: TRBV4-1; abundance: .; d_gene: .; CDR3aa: CASRSGWLGSTDTQYF; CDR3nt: TGCGCCAGCAGGTCCGGTTGGCTAGGTAGCACAGATACGCAGTATTTT
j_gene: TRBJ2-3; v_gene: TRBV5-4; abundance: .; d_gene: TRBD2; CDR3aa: CASSFAGTSASSDTQYF; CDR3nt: TGTGCCAGCAGCTTCGCCGGGACTAGCGCGTCATCAGATACGCAGTATTTT